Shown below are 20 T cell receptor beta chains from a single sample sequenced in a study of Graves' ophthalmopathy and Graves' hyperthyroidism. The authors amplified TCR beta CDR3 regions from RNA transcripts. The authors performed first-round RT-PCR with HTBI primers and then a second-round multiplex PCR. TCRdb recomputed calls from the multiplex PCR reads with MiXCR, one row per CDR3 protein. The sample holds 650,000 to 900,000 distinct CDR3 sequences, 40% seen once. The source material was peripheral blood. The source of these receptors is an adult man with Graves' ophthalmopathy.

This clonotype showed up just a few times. CDR3 sequence: CASSRGGGAFF. CDR3 in DNA: TGTGCCAGCAGCCGGGGGGGTGGCGCTTTCTTT. The chain combines TRBV12-3 or TRBV12-4 with TRBJ1-1; maybe TRBD1 (5 bases). The CDR3 has 11 residues. Trimming left V 6 bases short and J 11 bases short, with 13 bases between.

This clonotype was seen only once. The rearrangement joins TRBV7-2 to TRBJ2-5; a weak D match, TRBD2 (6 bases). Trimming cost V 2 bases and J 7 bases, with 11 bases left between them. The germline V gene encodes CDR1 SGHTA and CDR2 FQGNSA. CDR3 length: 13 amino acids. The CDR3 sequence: CASSLKVGGTQYF. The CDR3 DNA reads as TGTGCCAGCAGCTTAAAGGTCGGGGGGACCCAGTACTTC.

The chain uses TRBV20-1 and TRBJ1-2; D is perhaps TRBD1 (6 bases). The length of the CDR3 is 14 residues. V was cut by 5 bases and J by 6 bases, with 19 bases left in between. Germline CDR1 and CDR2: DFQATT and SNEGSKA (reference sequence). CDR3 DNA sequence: TGCAGTGCTGGGGTTGCACAGGGATCGGATGGCTACACCTTC. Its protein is CSAGVAQGSDGYTF.

The DNA for the CDR3 is TGCAGTGCTAGAGATATGTTTGGGAGTAGCGGGAGGGTGAATTACGAGCAGTACTTC. Translation: CSARDMFGSSGRVNYEQYF. The chain uses TRBV20-1 and TRBJ2-7; 11 bases are shared with TRBD2. The J segment lost 4 bases and the V segment lost 0 bases, leaving 17 bases of the junction unmatched. CDR1 DFQATT and CDR2 SNEGSKA come from the germline V gene (reference sequence). The CDR3 contains 19 residues.

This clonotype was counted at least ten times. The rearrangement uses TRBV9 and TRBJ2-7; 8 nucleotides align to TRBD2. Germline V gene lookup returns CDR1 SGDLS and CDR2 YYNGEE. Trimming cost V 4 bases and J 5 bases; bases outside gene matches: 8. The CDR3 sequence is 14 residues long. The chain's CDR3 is CASSPAGGNDEQYF. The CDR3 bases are TGTGCCAGCAGCCCGGCGGGAGGTAACGACGAGCAGTACTTC.

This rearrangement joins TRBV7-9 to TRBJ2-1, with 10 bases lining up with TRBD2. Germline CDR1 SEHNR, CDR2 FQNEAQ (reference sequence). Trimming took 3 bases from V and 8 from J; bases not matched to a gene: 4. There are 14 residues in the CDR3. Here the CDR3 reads CASSFGLAVDEQFF. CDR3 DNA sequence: TGTGCCAGCAGCTTCGGACTAGCGGTCGATGAGCAGTTCTTC.

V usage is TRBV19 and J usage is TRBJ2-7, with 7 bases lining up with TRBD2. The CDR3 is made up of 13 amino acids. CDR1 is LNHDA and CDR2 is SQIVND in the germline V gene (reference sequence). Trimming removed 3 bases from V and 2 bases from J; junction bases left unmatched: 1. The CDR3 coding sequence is TGTGCCAGTAGTATTCTAGCGGCCTACGAGCAGTACTTC. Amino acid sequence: CASSILAAYEQYF.

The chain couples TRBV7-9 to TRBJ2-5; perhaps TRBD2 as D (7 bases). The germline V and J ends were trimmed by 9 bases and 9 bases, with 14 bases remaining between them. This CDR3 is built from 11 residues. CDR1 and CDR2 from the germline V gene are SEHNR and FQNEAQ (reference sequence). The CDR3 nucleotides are TGTGCCAGTCGCCGGGGGGCCTCCCAGTACTTC. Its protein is CASRRGASQYF.

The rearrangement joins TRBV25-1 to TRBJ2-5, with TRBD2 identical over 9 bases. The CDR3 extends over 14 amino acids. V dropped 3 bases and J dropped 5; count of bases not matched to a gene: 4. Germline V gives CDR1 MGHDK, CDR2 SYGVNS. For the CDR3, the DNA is TGTGCCAGCAGTGAGGCGGGAGGGTATGAGACCCAGTACTTC. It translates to CASSEAGGYETQYF.

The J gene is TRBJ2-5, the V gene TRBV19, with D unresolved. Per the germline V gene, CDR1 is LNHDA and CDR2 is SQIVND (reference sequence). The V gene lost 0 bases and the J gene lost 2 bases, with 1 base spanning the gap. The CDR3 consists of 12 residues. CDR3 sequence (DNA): TGTGCCAGTAGTATAGATCAAGAGACCCAGTACTTC. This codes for CASSIDQETQYF.

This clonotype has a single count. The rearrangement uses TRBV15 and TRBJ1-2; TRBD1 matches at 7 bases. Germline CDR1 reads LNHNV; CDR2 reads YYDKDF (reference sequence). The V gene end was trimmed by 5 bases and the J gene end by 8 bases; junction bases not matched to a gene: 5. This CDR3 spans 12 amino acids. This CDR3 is CATSVVTGGYTF. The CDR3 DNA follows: TGTGCCACCAGCGTTGTGACAGGGGGCTACACCTTC.

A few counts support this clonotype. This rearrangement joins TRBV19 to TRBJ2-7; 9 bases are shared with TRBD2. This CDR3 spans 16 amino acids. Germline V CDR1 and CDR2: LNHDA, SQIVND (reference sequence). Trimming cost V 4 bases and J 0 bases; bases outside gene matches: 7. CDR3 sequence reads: CASSTHSTSGSYEQYF. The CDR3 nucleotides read TGTGCCAGTAGTACTCACTCGACTAGCGGCTCCTACGAGCAGTACTTC.

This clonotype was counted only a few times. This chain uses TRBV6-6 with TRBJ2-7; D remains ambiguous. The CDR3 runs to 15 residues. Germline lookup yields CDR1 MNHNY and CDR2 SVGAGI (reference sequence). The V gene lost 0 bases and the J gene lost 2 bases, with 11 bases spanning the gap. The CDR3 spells CASSYSVGVTYEQYF. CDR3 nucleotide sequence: TGTGCCAGCAGTTACTCCGTAGGAGTAACCTACGAGCAGTACTTC.

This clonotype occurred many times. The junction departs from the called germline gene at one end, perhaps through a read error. The DNA of the CDR3 is TGTGCCAGCAGTTCCAGGGGACATGGCTACACCTTC. Residues: CASSSRGHGYTF. V and J are TRBV10-3 and TRBJ1-2; tentatively, D is TRBD1 (6 bases). The CDR3 totals 12 residues. Germline values: CDR1 ENHRY, CDR2 SYGVKD.

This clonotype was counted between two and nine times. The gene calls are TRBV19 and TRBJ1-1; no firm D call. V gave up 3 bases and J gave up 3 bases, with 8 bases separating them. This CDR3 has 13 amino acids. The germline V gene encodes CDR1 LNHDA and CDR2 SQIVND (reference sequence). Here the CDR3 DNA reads TGTGCCAGTAGTATTGAATCTTACACTGAAGCTTTCTTT. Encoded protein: CASSIESYTEAFF. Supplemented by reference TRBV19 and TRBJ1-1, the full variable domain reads DGGITQSPKYLFRKEGQNVTLSCEQNLNHDAMYWYRQDPGQGLRLIYYSQIVNDFQKGDIAEGYSVSREKKESFPLTVTSAQKNPTAFYLCASSIESYTEAFFGQGTRLTVV.

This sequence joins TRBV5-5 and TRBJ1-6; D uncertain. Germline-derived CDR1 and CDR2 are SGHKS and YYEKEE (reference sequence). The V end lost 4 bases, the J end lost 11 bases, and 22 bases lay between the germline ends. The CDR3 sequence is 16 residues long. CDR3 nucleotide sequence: TGTGCCAGCAGCCAAGATCTTGAGGGCAACCAAACACCCCTCCACTTT. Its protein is CASSQDLEGNQTPLHF.

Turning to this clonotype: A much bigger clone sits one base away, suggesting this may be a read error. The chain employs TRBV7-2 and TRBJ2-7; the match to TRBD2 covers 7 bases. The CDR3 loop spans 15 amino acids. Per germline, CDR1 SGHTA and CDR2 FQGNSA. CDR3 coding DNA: TGTGCCAGCAACTTAGTGCGGGAGCGGGACTACGAGCAGTACTTC. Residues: CASNLVRERDYEQYF.

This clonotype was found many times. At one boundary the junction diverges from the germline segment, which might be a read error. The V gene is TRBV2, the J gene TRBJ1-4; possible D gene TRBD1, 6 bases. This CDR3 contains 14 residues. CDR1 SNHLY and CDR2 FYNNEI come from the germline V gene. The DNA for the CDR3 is TGTGCCAGCAGTGAGAACAGGGACCATGAAAAGCTGTTTTTT. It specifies CASSENRDHEKLFF.

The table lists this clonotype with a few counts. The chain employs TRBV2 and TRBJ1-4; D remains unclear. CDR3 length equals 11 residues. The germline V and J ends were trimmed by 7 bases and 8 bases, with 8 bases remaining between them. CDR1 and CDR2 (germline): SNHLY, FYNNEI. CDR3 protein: CASKQAEKLFF. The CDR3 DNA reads TGTGCCAGCAAACAAGCCGAAAAACTGTTTTTT. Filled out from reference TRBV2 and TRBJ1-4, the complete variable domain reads EPEVTQTPSHQVTQMGQEVILRCVPISNHLYFYWYRQILGQKVEFLVSFYNNEISEKSEIFDDQFSVERPDGSNFTLKIRSTKLEDSAMYFCASKQAEKLFFGSGTQLSVL.

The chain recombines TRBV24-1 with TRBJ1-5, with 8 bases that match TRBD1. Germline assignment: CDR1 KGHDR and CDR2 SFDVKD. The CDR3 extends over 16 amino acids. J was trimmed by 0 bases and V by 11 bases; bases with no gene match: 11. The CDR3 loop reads CASSRTGIYSNQPQHF. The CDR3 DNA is TGTGCCAGCAGCCGGACAGGGATTTATAGCAATCAGCCCCAGCATTTT.